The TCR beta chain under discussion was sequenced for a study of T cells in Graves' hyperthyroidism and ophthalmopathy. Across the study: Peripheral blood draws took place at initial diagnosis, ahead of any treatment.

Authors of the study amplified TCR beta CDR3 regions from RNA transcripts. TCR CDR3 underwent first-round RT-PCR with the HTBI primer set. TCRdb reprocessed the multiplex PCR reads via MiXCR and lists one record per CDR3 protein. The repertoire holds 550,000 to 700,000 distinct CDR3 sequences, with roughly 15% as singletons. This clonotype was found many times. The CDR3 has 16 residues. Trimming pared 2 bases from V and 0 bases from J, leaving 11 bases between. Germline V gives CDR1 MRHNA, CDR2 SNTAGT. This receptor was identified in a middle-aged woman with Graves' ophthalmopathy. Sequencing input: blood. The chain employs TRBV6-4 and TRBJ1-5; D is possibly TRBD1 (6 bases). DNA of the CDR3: TGTGCCAGCAGTGACCAACCGGACAGTAGCAATCAGCCCCAGCATTTT. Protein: CASSDQPDSSNQPQHF.